This TCR beta chain originates from a study of cytomegalovirus exposure and HLA in healthy donors. Germline V gene lookup returns CDR1 SGHVS and CDR2 FNYEAQ. Germline trimming cut 5 bases from V and 9 bases from J; bases unmatched to any gene: 5. This CDR3 is built from 14 residues. The study ran its PCR with 60 Vbeta and 13 Jbeta primers. Clones were sequenced by immunoSEQ multiplex PCR, and TCRdb holds only the in-frame ones, with some missing. The data hold roughly 150,000 clones, with 70% observed a single time. Note on this clone: As yet, its antigen is unknown.

Study-wide findings and caveats: Roughly uniform depth of sequencing across donors was assumed in presence/absence analyses. In a later analysis, about 17,000 TCR beta sequences were associated with HLA alleles at 0.05 false discovery rate. A highly shared variant cluster was judged a likely technical artifact.

Sequenced sample: PBMCs. The receptor's source is a woman in her fifties or sixties in good health and CMV-seropositive. This chain connects TRBV7-6 to TRBJ2-1; 12 bases map to TRBD2. CDR3 in DNA: TGTGCCAGCAGCCAGGGACTAGCGGGCGGTGAGCAGTTCTTC. As protein: CASSQGLAGGEQFF.